Following are 14 T cell receptor beta chains from one sample sequenced in a study of blood T cells in healthy people across ages. Using a J-beta primer mix together with a sample-barcoded 5' primer, a second PCR was run for roughly 6 to 11 cycles. TCRdb fed the 5' RACE reads into MiXCR, producing one record per CDR3 protein. Altogether some 1.7 million distinct CDR3 sequences are present, 28% being singletons, with the ten largest covering roughly 8%. The material sequenced was blood. The receptors stem from a woman younger than 45 in good health.

This clonotype was recorded a few times. V is TRBV4-3 and J is TRBJ1-5, with D possibly being TRBD1 (5 bases). The germline V and J ends were trimmed by 5 bases and 5 bases, with 16 bases remaining between them. Germline assignment: CDR1 LGHNA and CDR2 YSLEER. This CDR3 comprises 15 residues. DNA for the CDR3: TGCGCCAGCAGCGCAGGGACGGGTATAGATCAGCCCCAGCATTTT. Translation gives CASSAGTGIDQPQHF.

There are a few counts of this clonotype. The V gene is TRBV29-1, the J gene TRBJ1-1; TRBD1 aligns across 7 bases. The CDR3 has 14 residues. With 1 base clipped from V and 0 bases from J, the junction kept 2 bases outside the gene matches. Per the germline V gene, CDR1 is SQVTM and CDR2 is ANQGSEA. Here the CDR3 DNA reads TGCAGCGTTGAAGCGACAGGGATGAACACTGAAGCTTTCTTT. This codes for CSVEATGMNTEAFF.

This clonotype was picked up many times. The chain couples TRBV20-1 to TRBJ2-7, with D hard to call. Germline assignment: CDR1 DFQATT and CDR2 SNEGSKA (reference sequence). The CDR3 consists of 12 residues. Trimming took off 1 base at V and 3 bases at J, with 7 bases between the two ends. Here the CDR3 reads CSARGRNYEQYF. The CDR3 nucleotides are TGCAGTGCTAGAGGCCGTAACTACGAGCAGTACTTC.

This clonotype was picked up many times. The chain links TRBV12-3 or TRBV12-4 to TRBJ1-1, with D perhaps matching TRBD1 (6 bases). The CDR3 loop spans 15 amino acids. V lost 5 bases and J 1 base, leaving 14 bases between the germline ends. The CDR3 sequence is CASSPIQGANTEAFF. The CDR3 DNA reads TGTGCCAGCAGTCCAATACAGGGTGCGAACACTGAAGCTTTCTTT.

This chain joins TRBV7-2 and TRBJ2-4, with TRBD1 matching 7 bases. The DNA end favors TRBJ2-7, so the J call may be wrong. The CDR3 covers 11 residues. The germline V gene has CDR1 SGHTA and CDR2 FQGNSA. The CDR3 nucleotides are TGTGCCTCCGGACAGGTCGGCGAGCAGTACTTC. This gives the protein CASGQVGEQYF.

The rearrangement links TRBV5-5 to TRBJ2-3; 8 nucleotides line up with TRBD2. V was clipped by 3 bases and J by 13 bases; unmatched bases: 10. CDR3 size: 13 residues. Germline V lookup: CDR1 SGHKS, CDR2 YYEKEE (reference sequence). Here the CDR3 reads CASSSPRTSRKYF. CDR3 DNA: TGTGCCAGCAGCTCCCCGCGGACTAGCCGGAAGTATTTT. Together with reference TRBV5-5 and TRBJ2-3, the CDR3 gives the full variable domain: DAGVTQSPTHLIKTRGQQVTLRCSPISGHKSVSWYQQVLGQGPQFIFQYYEKEERGRGNFPDRFSARQFPNYSSELNVNALLLGDSALYLCASSSPRTSRKYFGPGTRLTVL.

In regard to this clonotype: This may be a read error: a much more frequent sequence differs by one nucleotide. The chain employs TRBV18 and TRBJ2-7, with 7 positions matching TRBD1. The ends lost 4 bases at V and 12 bases at J; junction bases unmatched: 18. The germline V gene has CDR1 KGHSH and CDR2 LQKENI. The CDR3 sequence is 15 residues long. Written as DNA, the CDR3 is TGTGCCAGCTCACGTGGGACAGTGCCCCAAGAGACCCGGTACTTC. Protein sequence: CASSRGTVPQETRYF.

The gene calls are TRBV20-1 and TRBJ2-1; 11 bases fit TRBD2. The ends lost 5 bases at V and 6 bases at J; junction bases unmatched: 9. This CDR3 has 15 amino acids. Germline V CDR1 and CDR2: DFQATT, SNEGSKA (reference sequence). The DNA for the CDR3 is TGCAGTGCTCAACCCCGGCTAGCGGGGGGCAATGAGCAGTTCTTC. Amino acid sequence: CSAQPRLAGGNEQFF.

As regards this clonotype: Just one base apart from a much larger clone, this may be a read error. The chain couples TRBV12-3 or TRBV12-4 to TRBJ2-1, with D perhaps TRBD2 (5 bases). V lost 7 bases to trimming and J lost 13 bases, with 23 bases between them. The CDR3 covers 14 residues. CDR3 sequence: CASTPRGFQETQFF. For the CDR3, the DNA is TGTGCCAGCACTCCGAGAGGGTTCCAAGAGACCCAGTTCTTC.

The V gene is TRBV28, the J gene TRBJ2-7; 9 bases are a match to TRBD1. V lost 5 bases and J lost 5; bases outside the gene matches: 10. Germline lookup yields CDR1 MDHEN and CDR2 SYDVKM. The CDR3 runs 15 residues. The CDR3 DNA reads TGTGCCAGCAGTCCCCCGGGACAGGGACTAAACGAGCAGTACTTC. It codes for CASSPPGQGLNEQYF. The full variable domain, with the rest looked up from reference TRBV28 and TRBJ2-7, is DVKVTQSSRYLVKRTGEKVFLECVQDMDHENMFWYRQDPGLGLRLIYFSYDVKMKEKGDIPEGYSVSREKKERFSLILESASTNQTSMYLCASSPPGQGLNEQYFGPGTRLTVT.

This clonotype was counted only a few times. The V and J genes are TRBV9 and TRBJ2-3; D possibly matches TRBD1 or TRBD2 (6 bases each). Trimming stripped 0 bases from V and 2 bases from J, with 10 bases between. This CDR3 comprises 15 residues. Germline V gene data show CDR1 as SGDLS and CDR2 as YYNGEE. As DNA, the CDR3 is TGTGCCAGCAGCGTAGCGGGGGCCCTCACAGATACGCAGTATTTT. Protein: CASSVAGALTDTQYF.

The J gene is TRBJ2-1, the V gene TRBV3-1; 12 bases line up with TRBD2. Trimming took 2 bases from V and 11 from J; bases not matched to a gene: 4. Per the germline V gene, CDR1 is LGHDT and CDR2 is YNNKEL (reference sequence). CDR3 size: 14 residues. CDR3: CASSQMTSGGKQFF. DNA for the CDR3: TGTGCCAGCAGCCAAATGACTAGCGGGGGAAAGCAGTTCTTC.

The J gene is TRBJ2-5, the V gene TRBV7-8; D uncertain. The J call is uncertain, as TRBJ2-7 better fits the DNA end. Germline-derived CDR1 and CDR2 are SGHVS and FQNEAQ. This CDR3 comprises 14 residues. CDR3 nucleotides: TGTGCCAGCAGCCCCGGGTCTACTCTCTACGAGCAGTACTTC. It yields the protein CASSPGSTLYEQYF.

The chain uses TRBV20-1 and TRBJ2-1, with TRBD2 matching 10 bases. Looked up from germline, CDR1 is DFQATT and CDR2 is SNEGSKA (reference sequence). V trimming: 3 bases; J trimming: 9 bases; junction bases outside the gene matches: 8. This CDR3 is built from 14 residues. The CDR3 reads CSARSGLAGAEQFF. DNA for the CDR3: TGCAGTGCTAGGTCGGGGCTAGCGGGAGCTGAGCAGTTCTTC.